This T cell receptor beta chain is drawn from a study of blood T cell repertoires in COVID-19 (dated by TCRdb to about 2020). Regarding the complete study: Samples from collaborators originated in the United States, Italy and Spain and spanned both the acute and convalescent phases of COVID-19. Where available, HLA class I and class II types were obtained from metadata supplied by the sample provider rather than from assay-based typing. The material from the prospective study consisted of cDNA or gDNA derived from T cells, B-cell-depleted T cells, or PBMCs. A freely available public database, intended as a resource for researchers studying the immune response to SARS-CoV-2, is where the repertoires were released. Deeply sampled blood TCRbeta repertoires from subjects exposed to, actively infected with, or recovered from COVID-19 were included in the dataset. Samples were obtained from the ongoing ImmuneRACE study (first 160 participants) and from about 1,300 subjects provided by 6 global collaborators. The sample metadata nearly always contained a de-identified subject ID, COVID-19 status, age in years and sex.

V is cut back by 5 bases and J by 5 bases, with 14 bases in the junction unmatched. The CDR3 spans 16 residues, from the cysteine through the phenylalanine. Only the CDR3 portion is preserved as DNA: 48 bases, with reading frame beginning at the first base. CDR1 and CDR2 are read off the germline V gene as SGHTA and FQGNSA. TCRbeta CDR3 regions were amplified from genomic DNA by means of the immunoSEQ Assay, a bias-controlled multiplex PCR. From the authors' description of their analysis: Nucleated cell counts per sample were estimated from amplification of reference gene primers within the assay. Sequence reads were collapsed and filtered to measure the absolute abundance of every unique TCRbeta CDR3 rearrangement. For each sample, productive Simpson clonality was calculated as the square root of Simpson's diversity index over productive rearrangements. What TCRdb holds here is the immuneACCESS table cut down to in-frame rearrangements. Part of the clones is not present; checked against another copy, under half of the missing clones reflect an unresolved V gene, and the others are unexplained. V and J calls and clone size are copied from that table; D and trimming were computed from the DNA. Counted in this sample were over 80,000 clones; over 75% of them appeared once. The ten largest clones take up just under 20% of the sample.

Whole blood was collected in K2EDTA tubes by collaborating institutions according to the institutions' own protocols. For TCRbeta analysis, collaborators shipped samples in one of three forms: frozen whole blood, isolated PBMCs, or DNA extracted from either of those sample types. To note about this clone: Its cognate antigen has yet to be identified. There are no base qualities to consult, and no much larger clone falls within one base.

The paper's findings and limits, for the study overall: The amount of clinical and demographic metadata varied by source and participant and was provided uncurated.

The sequence was collected from a human donor in a cohort sampled during active COVID-19. The sequencing sample was made of peripheral blood. The chain couples TRBV7-2 to TRBJ2-5; 7 of the junction bases match TRBD1. The CDR3 is CASSKYSGQRSETQYF. The nucleotide sequence is given as TGTGCCAGCAGCAAATACTCGGGACAGCGCTCGGAGACCCAGTACTTC.